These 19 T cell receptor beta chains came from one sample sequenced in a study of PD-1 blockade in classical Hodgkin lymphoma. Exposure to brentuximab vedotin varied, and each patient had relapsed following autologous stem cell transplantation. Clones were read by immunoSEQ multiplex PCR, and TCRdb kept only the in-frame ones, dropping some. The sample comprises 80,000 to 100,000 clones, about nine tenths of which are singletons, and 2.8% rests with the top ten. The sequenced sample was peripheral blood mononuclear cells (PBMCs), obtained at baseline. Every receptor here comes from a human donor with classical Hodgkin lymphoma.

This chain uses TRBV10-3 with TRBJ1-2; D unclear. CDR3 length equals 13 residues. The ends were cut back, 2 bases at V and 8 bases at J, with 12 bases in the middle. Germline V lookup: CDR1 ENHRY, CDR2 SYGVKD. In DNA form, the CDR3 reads TGTGCCATCAGTGAGGGCCCGGGAGTGGGCTACACCTTC. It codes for CAISEGPGVGYTF.

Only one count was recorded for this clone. CDR3 in amino acids: CASSPSSNEKLFF. The CDR3 DNA is TGCGCCAGCAGTCCTTCGAGTAATGAAAAACTGTTTTTT. The genes are TRBV10-1 and TRBJ1-4; D remains unclear. Germline CDR1 WNHNN, CDR2 SYGVQD (reference sequence). The CDR3 totals 13 residues. Deletions cut 5 bases from V and 4 bases from J, with 8 bases between.

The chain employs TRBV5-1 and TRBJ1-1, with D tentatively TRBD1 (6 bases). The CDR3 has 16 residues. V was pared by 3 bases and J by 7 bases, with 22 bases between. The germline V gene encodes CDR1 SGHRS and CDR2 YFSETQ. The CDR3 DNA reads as TGCGCCAGCAGCTCGGGGGCGACAGGAGCGCTATATGAAGCTTTCTTT. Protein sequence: CASSSGATGALYEAFF.

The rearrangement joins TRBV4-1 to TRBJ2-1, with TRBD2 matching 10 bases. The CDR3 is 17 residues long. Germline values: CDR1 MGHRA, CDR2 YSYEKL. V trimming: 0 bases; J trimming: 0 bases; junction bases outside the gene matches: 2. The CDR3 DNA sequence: TGCGCCAGCAGCCAAGAGGGGACTAGCGCCTCCTACAATGAGCAGTTCTTC. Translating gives CASSQEGTSASYNEQFF.

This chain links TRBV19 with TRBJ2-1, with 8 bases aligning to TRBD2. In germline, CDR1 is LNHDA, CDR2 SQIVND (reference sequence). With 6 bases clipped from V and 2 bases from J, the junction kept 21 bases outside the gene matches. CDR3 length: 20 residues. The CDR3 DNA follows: TGTGCCAGTAGCATCGGAGAGCCGGGACTAGATGATGGGGCCTACAATGAGCAGTTCTTC. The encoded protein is CASSIGEPGLDDGAYNEQFF.

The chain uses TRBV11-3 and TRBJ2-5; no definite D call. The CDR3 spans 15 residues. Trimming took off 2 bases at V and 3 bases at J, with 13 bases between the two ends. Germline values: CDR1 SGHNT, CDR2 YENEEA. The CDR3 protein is CASSLSWQDKETQYF. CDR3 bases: TGTGCCAGCAGCTTAAGCTGGCAGGATAAAGAGACCCAGTACTTC.

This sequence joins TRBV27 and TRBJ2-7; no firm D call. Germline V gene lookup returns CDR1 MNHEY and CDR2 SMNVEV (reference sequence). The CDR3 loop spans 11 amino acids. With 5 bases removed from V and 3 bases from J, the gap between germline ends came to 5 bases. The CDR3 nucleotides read TGTGCCAGCAGTCAAGGCTACGAGCAGTACTTC. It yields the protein CASSQGYEQYF.

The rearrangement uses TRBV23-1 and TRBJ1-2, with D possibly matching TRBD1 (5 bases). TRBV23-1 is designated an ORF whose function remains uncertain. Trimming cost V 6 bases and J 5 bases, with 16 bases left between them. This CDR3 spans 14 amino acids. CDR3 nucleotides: TGCGCCAGCAGGCCAGACCCACGGGGGTATGGCTACACCTTC. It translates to CASRPDPRGYGYTF.

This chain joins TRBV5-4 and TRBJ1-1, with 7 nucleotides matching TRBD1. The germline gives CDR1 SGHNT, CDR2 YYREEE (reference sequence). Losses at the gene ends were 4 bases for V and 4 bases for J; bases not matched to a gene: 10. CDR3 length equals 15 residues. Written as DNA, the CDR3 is TGTGCCAGCAGCGGGAAAACAGGGGCGGGCACTGAAGCTTTCTTT. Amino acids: CASSGKTGAGTEAFF.

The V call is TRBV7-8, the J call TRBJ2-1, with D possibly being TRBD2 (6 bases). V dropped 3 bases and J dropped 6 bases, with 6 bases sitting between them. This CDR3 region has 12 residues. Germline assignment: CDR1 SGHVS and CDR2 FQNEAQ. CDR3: CASSFSGNEQFF. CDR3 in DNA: TGTGCCAGCAGCTTTAGCGGCAATGAGCAGTTCTTC.

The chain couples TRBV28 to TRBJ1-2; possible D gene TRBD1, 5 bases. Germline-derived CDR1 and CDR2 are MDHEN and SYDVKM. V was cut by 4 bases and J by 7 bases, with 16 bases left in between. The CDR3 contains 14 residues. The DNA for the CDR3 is TGTGCCAGCAGTTGGCAGGGTTCCGTCGGTGGCTACACCTTC. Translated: CASSWQGSVGGYTF.

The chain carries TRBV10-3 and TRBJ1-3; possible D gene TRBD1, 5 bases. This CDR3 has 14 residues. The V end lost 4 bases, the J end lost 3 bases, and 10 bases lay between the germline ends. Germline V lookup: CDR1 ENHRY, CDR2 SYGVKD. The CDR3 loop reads CAISAQVLGNTIYF. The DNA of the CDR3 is TGTGCCATCAGTGCACAGGTTCTTGGAAACACCATATATTTT.

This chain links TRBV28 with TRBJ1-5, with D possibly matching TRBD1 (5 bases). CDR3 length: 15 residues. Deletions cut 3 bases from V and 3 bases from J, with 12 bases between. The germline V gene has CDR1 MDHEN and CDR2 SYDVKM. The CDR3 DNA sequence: TGTGCCAGCAGTTTCGCCAGGGTAGTCAATCAGCCCCAGCATTTT. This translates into CASSFARVVNQPQHF.

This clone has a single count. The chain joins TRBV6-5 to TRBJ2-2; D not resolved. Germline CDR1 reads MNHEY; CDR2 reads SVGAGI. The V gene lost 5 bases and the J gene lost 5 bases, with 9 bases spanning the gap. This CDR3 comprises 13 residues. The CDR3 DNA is TGTGCCAGCAGTCGTAGTGGGACCGGGGAGCTGTTTTTT. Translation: CASSRSGTGELFF.

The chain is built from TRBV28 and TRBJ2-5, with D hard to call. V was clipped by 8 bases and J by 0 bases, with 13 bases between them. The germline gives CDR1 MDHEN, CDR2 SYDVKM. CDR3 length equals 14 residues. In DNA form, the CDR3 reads TGTGCCAGCTCTCCTGTGCGACACCAAGAGACCCAGTACTTC. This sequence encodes CASSPVRHQETQYF.

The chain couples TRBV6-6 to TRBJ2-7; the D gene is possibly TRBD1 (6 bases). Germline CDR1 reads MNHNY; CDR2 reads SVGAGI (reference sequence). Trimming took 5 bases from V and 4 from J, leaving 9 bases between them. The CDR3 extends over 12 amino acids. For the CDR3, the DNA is TGTGCCAGCAGTCCACAGGGTTACGAGCAGTACTTC. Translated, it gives CASSPQGYEQYF.

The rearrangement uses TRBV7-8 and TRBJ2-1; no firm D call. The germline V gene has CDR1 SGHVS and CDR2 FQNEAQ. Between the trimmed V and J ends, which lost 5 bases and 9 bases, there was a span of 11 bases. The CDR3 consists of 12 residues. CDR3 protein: CASSPVGGEQFF. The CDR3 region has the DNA TGTGCCAGCAGCCCGGTCGGTGGTGAGCAGTTCTTC.

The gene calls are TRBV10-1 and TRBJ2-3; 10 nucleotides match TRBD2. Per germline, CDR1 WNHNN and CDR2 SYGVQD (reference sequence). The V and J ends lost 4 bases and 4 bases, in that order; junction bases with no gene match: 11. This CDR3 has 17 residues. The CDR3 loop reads CASSGDQAGGPPDTQYF. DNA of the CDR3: TGCGCCAGCAGTGGGGATCAAGCGGGAGGGCCACCAGATACGCAGTATTTT.

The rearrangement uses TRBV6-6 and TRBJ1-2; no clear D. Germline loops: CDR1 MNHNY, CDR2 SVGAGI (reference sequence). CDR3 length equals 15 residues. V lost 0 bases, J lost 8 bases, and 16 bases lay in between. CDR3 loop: CASSYSSRSESGYTF. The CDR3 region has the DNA TGTGCCAGCAGTTACTCAAGCAGGTCAGAATCGGGCTACACCTTC.